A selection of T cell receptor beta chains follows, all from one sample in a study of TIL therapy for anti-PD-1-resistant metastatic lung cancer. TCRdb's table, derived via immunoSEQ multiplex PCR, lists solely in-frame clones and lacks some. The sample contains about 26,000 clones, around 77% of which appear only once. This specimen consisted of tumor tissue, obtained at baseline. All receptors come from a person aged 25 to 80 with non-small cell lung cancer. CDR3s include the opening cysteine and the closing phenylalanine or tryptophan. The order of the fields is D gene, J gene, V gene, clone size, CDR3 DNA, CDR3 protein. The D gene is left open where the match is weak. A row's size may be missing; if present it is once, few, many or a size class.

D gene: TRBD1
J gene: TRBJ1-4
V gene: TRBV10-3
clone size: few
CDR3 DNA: TGTGCCATCAGTGGGGACAGGGGGCTCGGTAATGAAAAACTGTTTTTT
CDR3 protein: CAISGDRGLGNEKLFF

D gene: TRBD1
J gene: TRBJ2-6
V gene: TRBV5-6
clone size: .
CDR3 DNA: TGTGCCAGCAGCTTGGTTGGGACAGGGGCCACTGGGGCCAACGTCCTGACTTTC
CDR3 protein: CASSLVGTGATGANVLTF

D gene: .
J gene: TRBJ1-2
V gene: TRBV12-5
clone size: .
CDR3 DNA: TGTGCTAGTGGGTTGGATACCGGGGGCTACACCTTC
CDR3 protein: CASGLDTGGYTF

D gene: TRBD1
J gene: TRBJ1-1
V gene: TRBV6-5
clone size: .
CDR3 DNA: TGTGCCAGCACCGCGACAGGGGCGAGCACTGAAGCTTTCTTT
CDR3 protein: CASTATGASTEAFF

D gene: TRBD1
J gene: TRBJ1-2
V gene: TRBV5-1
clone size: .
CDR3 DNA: TGCGCCAGCAGCTTGGTGGGACAGGGATTCTCGAGCTTC
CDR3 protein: CASSLVGQGFSSF

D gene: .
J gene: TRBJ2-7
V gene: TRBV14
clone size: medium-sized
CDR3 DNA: TGTGCCAGCAGCCTGAGCTCCTACGAGCAGTACTTC
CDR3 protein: CASSLSSYEQYF

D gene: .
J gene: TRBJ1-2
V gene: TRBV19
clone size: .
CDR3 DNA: TGTGCCAGTAGTATAGAGGCAGGGACCTATGGCTACACCTTC
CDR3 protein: CASSIEAGTYGYTF

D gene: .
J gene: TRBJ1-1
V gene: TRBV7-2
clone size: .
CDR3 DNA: TGTGCCAGCAGCTTAGTGTACAGGAACACTGAAGCTTTCTTT
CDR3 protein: CASSLVYRNTEAFF

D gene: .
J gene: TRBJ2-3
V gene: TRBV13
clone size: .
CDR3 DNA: TGTGCCAGCAGCTTAAGGGGGTCGGGCGATACGCAGTATTTT
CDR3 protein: CASSLRGSGDTQYF

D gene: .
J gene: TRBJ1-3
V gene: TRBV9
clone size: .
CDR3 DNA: TGTGCCAGCAGCGTAGAAGGCGGTGGAAACACCATATATTTT
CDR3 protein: CASSVEGGGNTIYF

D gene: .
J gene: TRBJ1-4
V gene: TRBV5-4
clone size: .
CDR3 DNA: TGTGCCAGCAGCTTGGGTCCCAGGGGTGAAAAACTGTTTTTT
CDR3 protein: CASSLGPRGEKLFF

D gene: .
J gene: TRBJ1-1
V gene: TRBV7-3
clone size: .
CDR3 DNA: TGTGCCAGCAGCTTAACTGGGGGAGGGACTGAAGCTTTCTTT
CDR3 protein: CASSLTGGGTEAFF

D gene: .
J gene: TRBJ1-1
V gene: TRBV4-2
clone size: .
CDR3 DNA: TGTGCCAGCAGCCAAGATAGGGGGAAAAGGCAAGCTTTCTTT
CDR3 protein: CASSQDRGKRQAFF

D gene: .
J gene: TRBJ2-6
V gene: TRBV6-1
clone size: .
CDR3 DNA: TGTGCCAGCAGTGAAAACCCTTCTGGGGCCAACGTCCTGACTTTC
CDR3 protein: CASSENPSGANVLTF

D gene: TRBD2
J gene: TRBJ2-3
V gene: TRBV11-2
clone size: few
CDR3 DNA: TGTGCCAGCAGCGCGCGGACTAGCGGGGGGATGGATACGCAGTATTTT
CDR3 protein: CASSARTSGGMDTQYF

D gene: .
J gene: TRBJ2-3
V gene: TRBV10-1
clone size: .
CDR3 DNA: TGCGCCAGCAGTCCGCGAGAACGGGGCTTAACGGTGGCAGATACGCAGTATTTT
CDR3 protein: CASSPRERGLTVADTQYF

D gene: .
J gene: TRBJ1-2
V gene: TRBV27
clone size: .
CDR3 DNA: TGTGCCAGCAGTCCCCAACTACAGGGCTATGGCTACACCTTC
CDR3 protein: CASSPQLQGYGYTF

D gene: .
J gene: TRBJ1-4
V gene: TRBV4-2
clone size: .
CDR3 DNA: TGTGCCAGCAGCCCCGGACAGAATGAAAAACTGTTTTTT
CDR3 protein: CASSPGQNEKLFF

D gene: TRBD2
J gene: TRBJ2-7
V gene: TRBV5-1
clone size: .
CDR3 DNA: TGCGCCAGCAGCTTGGGGTCGGGACTAGTCTCCTCCGAGCAGTACTTC
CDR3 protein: CASSLGSGLVSSEQYF

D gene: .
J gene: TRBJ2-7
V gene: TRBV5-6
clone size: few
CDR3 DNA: TGTGCCAGCAGCGGACGAATCGCCTACGAGCAGTACTTC
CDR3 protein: CASSGRIAYEQYF